This T cell receptor beta chain was captured by sequencing in a study of T-cell reconstitution after alpha-beta-depleted transplantation in children. At least ten counts were recorded for this clonotype. It was with unique molecular identifiers that the TCRbeta library was prepared. TCRdb ran MiXCR on the PCR reads and lists one entry per CDR3 protein. The table lists 200,000 to 300,000 distinct CDR3 sequences, approximately 12% of them singletons. The germline gives CDR1 SGHRS, CDR2 YFSETQ. Trimming stripped 5 bases from V and 4 bases from J, with 13 bases between. The CDR3 consists of 15 residues. Sequencing used PBMCs from the stem cell graft donor, obtained from the stem cell graft. The V gene is TRBV5-1, the J gene TRBJ2-6; D is uncertain. This receptor was taken from a human donor who donated a stem cell graft to a child with acute lymphoblastic leukemia. In DNA form, the CDR3 reads TGCGCCAGCAGTATTTCCAGGAACGGGGCCAACGTCCTGACTTTC. This translates into CASSISRNGANVLTF.